Detailed here is one TCR beta chain. The data derive from a study of blood T cell repertoires in COVID-19. Study details: The analysed material was cDNA or gDNA that came from T cells, B-cell-depleted T cells, or PBMCs.

This table comes from immunoSEQ multiplex PCR, and its TCRdb copy is limited to in-frame clones, with some not included. The data hold roughly 290,000 clones, with nearly 90% observed a single time. CDR3 length: 15 amino acids. Per the germline V gene, CDR1 is LGHNA and CDR2 is YNFKEQ. V trimming: 1 base; J trimming: 7 bases; junction bases outside the gene matches: 7. This rearrangement joins TRBV4-2 to TRBJ1-5, with TRBD1 matching 7 bases. The receptor was isolated from a woman younger than 35 with acute COVID-19. The specimen was PBMCs or T cells enriched from blood (not recorded which). CDR3 coding DNA: TGTGCCAGCAGCCAAGTCGACAGGGACCTACAGCCCCAGCATTTT. Translation: CASSQVDRDLQPQHF.